A selection of T cell receptor beta chains follows, all from one sample in a study of cytomegalovirus exposure and HLA in healthy donors. Clones were read by immunoSEQ multiplex PCR, and TCRdb kept only the in-frame ones, dropping some. This table has about 120,000 clones, about 80% appearing once. The sample taken for sequencing was PBMCs. The receptor set was obtained from a female donor in good health and CMV-seropositive. Each CDR3 is given with its conserved first and last residue. A D gene is named only where the DNA matches it firmly. A row's size may be missing; if present it is once, few, many or a size class.

J gene	V gene	D gene	clone size	CDR3 DNA	CDR3 protein
TRBJ2-7	TRBV5-1	-	-	TGCGCCAGCAGCTCTCAAGGAGACGAGCAGTACTTC	CASSSQGDEQYF
TRBJ2-5	TRBV19	-	-	TGTGCCAGTAGTATCACGGGAGAGACCCAGTACTTC	CASSITGETQYF
TRBJ2-3	TRBV5-1	-	once	TGCGCCAGCAGCACCGGAATGATAGGGGCAGATACGCAGTATTTT	CASSTGMIGADTQYF
TRBJ2-2	TRBV11-2	TRBD2	-	TGTGCCAGCAGCTTATCACTAGCGGACACCGGGGAGCTGTTTTTT	CASSLSLADTGELFF
TRBJ1-2	TRBV10-1	-	-	TGCGCCCATGGGAGCACGACCTTC	CAHGSTTF
TRBJ2-1	TRBV7-3	TRBD2	-	TGTGCCAGCAGCCCGGGGGGGCCCCCAAATGAGCAGTTCTTC	CASSPGGPPNEQFF
TRBJ1-1	TRBV9	TRBD1	-	TGTGCCAGCAGCGGACAGGGGGCTGAAGCTTTCTTT	CASSGQGAEAFF
TRBJ1-4	TRBV11-2	-	-	TGTGCCAGCAGCTTAGGCCTCGGCGGTCGTGAAAAACTGTTTTTT	CASSLGLGGREKLFF
TRBJ1-5	TRBV2	-	-	TGTGCCAGCAACCCAGGGGAGTATCAGCCCCAGCATTTT	CASNPGEYQPQHF
TRBJ2-2	TRBV10-3	TRBD2	-	TGTGCCATCAGGCGGGGGAACCAGAACACCGGGGAGCTGTTTTTT	CAIRRGNQNTGELFF
TRBJ2-7	TRBV4-3	TRBD1	-	TGCGCCAGCAGCCAAGCCTTGCCCCGGGACAGCTCCTACGAGCAGTACTTC	CASSQALPRDSSYEQYF
TRBJ2-2	TRBV2	-	-	TGTGCCAGCAGACCTCTCGGGGGGCTCGGGGAGCTGTTTTTT	CASRPLGGLGELFF
TRBJ1-1	TRBV2	-	once	TGTGCCAGCTCAATACAGGGCGCCTCGAACACTGAAGCTTTCTTT	CASSIQGASNTEAFF
TRBJ1-2	TRBV5-6	-	-	TGTGCCAGCAGCTTGGAACAGACAAACTATGGCTACACCTTC	CASSLEQTNYGYTF
TRBJ1-6	TRBV30	TRBD1	-	TGTGCCTGGAGTGTACAGGGGGTAGGCTCCTATAATTCACCCCTCCACTTT	CAWSVQGVGSYNSPLHF
TRBJ2-3	TRBV29-1	TRBD1	few	TGCAGCGTTCTCTCGAGGGGGCCAGATACGCAGTATTTT	CSVLSRGPDTQYF
TRBJ2-3	TRBV6-5	-	-	TGTGCCAGCCGCAAAAGCACAGGGGATACGCAGTATTTT	CASRKSTGDTQYF